The rows below give T cell receptor beta chains drawn from one sample of a study of cytomegalovirus exposure and HLA in healthy donors. Data came from immunoSEQ multiplex PCR; TCRdb stores just in-frame clones and leaves some out. The sample records about 120,000 clones, approximately 80% being singletons. The sequenced sample was PBMCs. The receptor set was obtained from a man aged 18 to 30 in good health and CMV-seropositive. CDR3s include the opening cysteine and the closing phenylalanine or tryptophan. The D gene is left open where the match is weak. Only some rows state a clone size, as once, few, many or a class for expanded clones.

TRBJ2-2 | - | TRBV6-4 | - | 15 | TGTGCCAGCAGTAGGGAGAACGCGAACACCGGGGAGCTGTTTTTT | CASSRENANTGELFF
TRBJ2-7 | - | TRBV7-7 | - | 13 | TGTGCTAGCAGCTTAGCGGACACCTACGAGCAGTACTTC | CASSLADTYEQYF
TRBJ1-2 | - | TRBV29-1 | TRBD1 | 13 | TGCAGCTGCCGCAGGACAGGAATGGATGGCTACACCTTC | CSCRRTGMDGYTF
TRBJ1-1 | - | TRBV7-2 | - | 13 | TGTGCCAGCAGCTTATACGGGGAGTCTGAAGCTTTCTTT | CASSLYGESEAFF
TRBJ2-2 | - | TRBV4-2 | TRBD2 | 16 | TGTGCCAGCAGCGTCCGGCTAGCGGGCGGGAGTGGGGAGCTGTTTTTT | CASSVRLAGGSGELFF
TRBJ2-7 | - | TRBV5-4 | - | 15 | TGTGCCAGCAGCTTGGAGGGGCGGGATCCTTACGAGCAGTACTTC | CASSLEGRDPYEQYF
TRBJ2-7 | once | TRBV27 | TRBD2 | 15 | TGTGCCAGCAGTCGGACTAGCGGGGTCTCCTACGAGCAGTACTTC | CASSRTSGVSYEQYF
TRBJ1-3 | - | TRBV18 | TRBD1 | 16 | TGTGCCAGCTCACCAACAGGGGCCCGCTCTGGAAACACCATATATTTT | CASSPTGARSGNTIYF
TRBJ2-1 | - | TRBV18 | TRBD2 | 14 | TGTGCCAGCTCAAAACCGGGACTAGCCGTTGAGCAGTTCTTC | CASSKPGLAVEQFF
TRBJ2-5 | - | TRBV5-1 | - | 14 | TGCGCCAGCAGCGGAGGGGTCCGGGAAGCGACCCAGTACTTC | CASSGGVREATQYF
TRBJ1-2 | - | TRBV9 | - | 16 | TGTGCCAGCAGCGTGAACAGGGATCGGGTCTCTTATGGCTACACCTTC | CASSVNRDRVSYGYTF
TRBJ2-2 | - | TRBV5-4 | TRBD2 | 15 | TGTGCCAGCAGCCTGGGGACTAGCGGGGTCGGGGAGCTGTTTTTT | CASSLGTSGVGELFF
TRBJ1-1 | few | TRBV30 | TRBD1 | 15 | TGTGCCTGGAGCCGGGACAGGGAGATGAACACTGAAGCTTTCTTT | CAWSRDREMNTEAFF
TRBJ2-1 | - | TRBV6-1 | TRBD2 | 15 | TGTGCCAGCAGTGTACTAGCGGAGGCCGGGGATGAGCAGTTCTTC | CASSVLAEAGDEQFF
TRBJ1-1 | - | TRBV9 | TRBD1 | 16 | TGTGCCAGCAGCGCAGGTCCACAGGGGGTTGACACTGAAGCTTTCTTT | CASSAGPQGVDTEAFF
TRBJ2-1 | - | TRBV6-6 | TRBD1 | 15 | TGTGCCAGCAGTAACCATCGACAGGGATACAATGAGCAGTTCTTC | CASSNHRQGYNEQFF
TRBJ2-2 | - | TRBV5-1 | - | 15 | TGCGCCAGCAGCTTTGACACAACGAACACCGGGGAGCTGTTTTTT | CASSFDTTNTGELFF
TRBJ2-7 | - | TRBV6-5 | TRBD2 | 13 | TGTGCCAGCAGTGGGGTTAGCGGGAACGAGCAGTACTTC | CASSGVSGNEQYF
TRBJ2-3 | - | TRBV9 | - | 14 | TGTGCCAGCGGGGGGGGCTGGGGAACAGATACGCAGTATTTT | CASGGGWGTDTQYF
TRBJ2-1 | - | TRBV2 | - | 11 | TGTGCCAGCAACGAGGTCAATGAGCAGTTCTTC | CASNEVNEQFF
TRBJ2-1 | - | TRBV7-2 | - | 15 | TGTGCCAGCAGCTTAGAGGGGAATGGATACAATGAGCAGTTCTTC | CASSLEGNGYNEQFF
TRBJ1-4 | - | TRBV7-8 | - | 14 | TGTGCCAGCAGCTTGACAGGTGGTCGTGAAAAACTGTTTTTT | CASSLTGGREKLFF
TRBJ2-7 | - | TRBV5-1 | - | 12 | TGCGCCAGCTCCGCAGACTACTACGAGCAGTACTTC | CASSADYYEQYF
TRBJ2-2 | once | TRBV7-9 | - | 12 | TGTGCCAGCAGCCTCTTTACCGGGGAGCTGTTTTTT | CASSLFTGELFF
TRBJ2-5 | few | TRBV11-2 | TRBD2 | 16 | TGTGCCAGCAGCTTAAGGGCTAGCGGGAGTACAGAGACCCAGTACTTC | CASSLRASGSTETQYF
TRBJ1-2 | - | TRBV6-5 | TRBD1 | 15 | TGTGCCAGCAGACTTCGGACAGGCTCCGCCTATGGCTACACCTTC | CASRLRTGSAYGYTF